This T cell receptor (beta chain) was identified in a study of cytomegalovirus exposure and HLA in healthy donors. Overall study context: There were under 140 million unique TCR beta sequences, drawn from 200 million or so T cells, in an earlier analysis.

PCR employed 60 Vbeta and 13 Jbeta primers. Libraries were prepared by immunoSEQ multiplex PCR; TCRdb keeps only in-frame clonotypes and omits some of them. This table has about 80,000 clones, around 77% appearing once. The study, taken as a whole, reports: Listed as cytomegalovirus-associated were around 160 TCR beta chains.

Germline loops: CDR1 GTSNPN, CDR2 SVGIG (reference sequence). The CDR3 spans 15 residues. Between the trimmed V and J ends, which lost 4 bases and 2 bases, there was a span of 17 bases. This clone was found a few times. Its specificity is unknown. The TCR originated in a man aged 50-59 years in good health and CMV-seronegative. This chain connects TRBV30 to TRBJ1-2; no reliable D call. The sample comprised PBMCs. The CDR3 loop is CAWMKDRTTNYGYTF. The CDR3 nucleotides are TGTGCCTGGATGAAAGACCGGACTACGAACTATGGCTACACCTTC.